The rows below give T cell receptor beta chains drawn from one sample of a study of T cells in Graves' hyperthyroidism and ophthalmopathy. TCRdb reprocessed the multiplex PCR reads with MiXCR, giving one entry per CDR3 protein. The sample lists roughly 110,000 distinct CDR3 sequences, roughly 15% seen once, with around 42% in the top ten. Sequenced: blood. Source of these receptors: a woman between 45 and 65 years old with Graves' hyperthyroidism. Both conserved end residues are part of each CDR3. The D gene is left open where the match is weak. A row's size may be missing; if present it is once, few, many or a size class.

clone size | J gene | V gene | D gene | CDR3 DNA | CDR3 protein
. | TRBJ1-2 | TRBV2 | . | . | CVSLPDSYGCTF
many | TRBJ2-3 | TRBV3-1 | TRBD2 | TGTGCCAGCAACCAGGGGAGCGGGAGGGCCGTGGGCACAGATACGCAGTATTTT | CASNQGSGRAVGTDTQYF
. | TRBJ2-2 | TRBV11-1 | . | TGTGCCAGCAGGCGGACTTGGAACACCGGGGAGCTGTTTTTT | CASRRTWNTGELFF
many | TRBJ1-1 | TRBV20-1 | . | TGCAGTGCTAGAGATTCAACGGGCTCAAGGGAGTCAGCTTTCTTT | CSARDSTGSRESAFF
many | TRBJ1-3 | TRBV20-1 | . | TGCAGTGGCTACGAGGACAGCACTAACACCATATATTTT | CSGYEDSTNTIYF
many | TRBJ2-1 | TRBV11-2 | TRBD1 | TGTGCCAGCAGTCGGGACAGGGCTTTCTACAATGAGCAGTTCTTC | CASSRDRAFYNEQFF
many | TRBJ1-2 | TRBV7-2 | . | TGTGCCAGCAGCTTAGGAGGCCTCGGGGGCTACACCTTC | CASSLGGLGGYTF
many | TRBJ2-7 | TRBV28 | TRBD2 | TGTGCCAGCAGTTTAGGTAGCGGGGCGGGGACCTACGAGCAGTACTTC | CASSLGSGAGTYEQYF
. | TRBJ1-6 | TRBV18 | TRBD1 | TGTGCCAGCTCACCACCGGGACAGGGGGCCCATAATTCACCCCTCCACTTT | CASSPPGQGAHNSPLHF
. | TRBJ1-4 | TRBV5-1 | TRBD1 | TGCGCCAGCAGCTACGGGACAGGGCGGGAAAAACTGTTTTTT | CASSYGTGREKLFF
many | TRBJ1-1 | TRBV3-1 | . | TGTGCCAGCAGCCGAGCGGGACGAAGGATCGTTGAAGCTTTCTTT | CASSRAGRRIVEAFF
. | TRBJ1-1 | TRBV3-1 | . | TGTGCCAGCAGCCCCCAAGGCGGGTTCGTGAACACTGAAGCTTTCTTT | CASSPQGGFVNTEAFF
many | TRBJ1-1 | TRBV6-1 | . | TGTGCCACCTCAACCACGACGAACACTGAAGCTTTCTTT | CATSTTTNTEAFF
once | TRBJ2-7 | TRBV20-1 | TRBD2 | TGCAGTGCTAGGAGCGGACTAGCCTACGAGCAGTACTTC | CSARSGLAYEQYF
many | TRBJ1-1 | TRBV19 | . | TGTGCCAGTAGTATCGCGGTAATGAACACTGAAGCTTTCTTT | CASSIAVMNTEAFF